The 14 T cell receptor beta chains presented below share a single source sample, sequenced in a study of T cell repertoires in cytomegalovirus infection. TCRdb reprocessed the reads via MiXCR and lists one record per CDR3 protein. The sample includes fewer than 550,000 distinct CDR3 sequences, around 11% of them seen just once. The sequencing sample was made of PBMCs. The receptor set was obtained from a human donor in good health (CMV status not recorded). Some clones in this sample may be carry-over from other donors' samples.

The sample holds a few counts of this clonotype. V is TRBV11-3 and J is TRBJ2-6; 8 bases match TRBD1. The length of the CDR3 is 22 residues. Trimming removed 0 bases from V and 4 bases from J; junction bases left unmatched: 20. Germline V gene sequence: CDR1 SGHNT, CDR2 YENEEA. The CDR3 DNA sequence: TGTGCCAGCAGCTTAGATAGAAGGAGGCCAGGGGGCCCTCTCTTCGGGGCCAACGTCCTGACTTTC. Encoded protein: CASSLDRRRPGGPLFGANVLTF.

This clonotype was observed many times. J is TRBJ1-2 and V is TRBV6-5; perhaps TRBD1 as D (5 bases). This CDR3 spans 15 amino acids. V was clipped by 2 bases and J by 2 bases, with 12 bases between them. Germline V gives CDR1 MNHEY, CDR2 SVGAGI. The CDR3 region has the DNA TGTGCCAGCAGTTACGGGGCCATAGGGAACTATGGCTACACCTTC. Its translation is CASSYGAIGNYGYTF.

This clonotype has at least ten counts. The rearrangement uses TRBV29-1 and TRBJ1-6; D is ambiguous. The germline V and J ends were trimmed by 0 bases and 7 bases, with 7 bases remaining between them. CDR3 length equals 13 residues. CDR1 SQVTM and CDR2 ANQGSEA come from the germline V gene. CDR3 protein: CSVEEQENSPLHF. CDR3 DNA sequence: TGCAGCGTTGAAGAGCAGGAAAATTCACCCCTCCACTTT.

This clonotype occurred a few times. The J gene is TRBJ2-3, the V gene TRBV20-1, with 8 bases that match TRBD2. Losses at the gene ends were 0 bases for V and 5 bases for J; bases not matched to a gene: 4. Per the germline V gene, CDR1 is DFQATT and CDR2 is SNEGSKA (reference sequence). The CDR3 is 14 amino acids. CDR3 protein: CSARDPAGEDTQYF. In nucleotides, the CDR3 is TGCAGTGCTAGAGATCCAGCGGGAGAAGATACGCAGTATTTT.

This clonotype was counted ten times or more. The chain carries TRBV25-1 and TRBJ2-3; D might be TRBD2 (5 bases). Trimming cost V 2 bases and J 2 bases, with 11 bases left between them. Germline loops: CDR1 MGHDK, CDR2 SYGVNS. This CDR3 has 15 amino acids. CDR3 residues: CASSEGSSLTDTQYF. DNA of the CDR3: TGTGCCAGCAGTGAAGGGTCTAGCCTCACAGATACGCAGTATTTT.

This clonotype has a count of ten or more. The chain joins TRBV7-2 to TRBJ1-2; 7 positions agree with TRBD1. The CDR3 has 15 amino acids. V dropped 2 bases and J dropped 6; count of bases not matched to a gene: 9. Germline V gives CDR1 SGHTA, CDR2 FQGNSA. CDR3 sequence reads: CASSLFTGAANGYTF. The CDR3 nucleotides are TGTGCCAGCAGCTTATTTACAGGGGCCGCGAATGGCTACACCTTC. The variable domain in full, with the rest retrieved from reference TRBV7-2 and TRBJ1-2, is GAGVSQSPSNKVTEKGKDVELRCDPISGHTALYWYRQSLGQGLEFLIYFQGNSAPDKSGLPSDRFSAERTGGSVSTLTIQRTQQEDSAVYLCASSLFTGAANGYTFGSGTRLTVV.

This clonotype appeared many times. The chain employs TRBV30 and TRBJ1-1, with 9 bases lining up with TRBD1. V was clipped by 4 bases and J by 1 base; unmatched bases: 10. Germline lookup yields CDR1 GTSNPN and CDR2 SVGIG (reference sequence). The CDR3 loop spans 16 amino acids. CDR3 in DNA: TGTGCCTGGAACTCTCAGAGGGACAGGGAGAACACTGAAGCTTTCTTT. It is translated as CAWNSQRDRENTEAFF.

This clonotype was counted many times. The chain carries TRBV7-9 and TRBJ2-7, with 10 bases aligning to TRBD1. This CDR3 has 14 residues. J gave up 3 bases and V 4 bases, and 3 bases lay outside the gene matches. Germline-derived CDR1 and CDR2 are SEHNR and FQNEAQ (reference sequence). CDR3 DNA: TGTGCCAGCAGCTCCGGGACAGGGGACTACGAGCAGTACTTC. This sequence encodes CASSSGTGDYEQYF.

Of note for this clonotype: Since a much larger clone is just one base distant, this may be a read error. The V gene is TRBV20-1, the J gene TRBJ2-1, with 8 bases identical to TRBD2. J lost 6 bases, V lost 0 bases, and 4 bases had no gene match. The CDR3 has 14 residues. The V gene's germline CDR1 is DFQATT and CDR2 SNEGSKA (reference sequence). Here the CDR3 DNA reads TGCAGTGCTAGAGACAGCGGGAGCGCCAATGAGCAGTTCTTC. This encodes CSARDSGSANEQFF.

The chain carries TRBV4-3 and TRBJ2-1; 11 nucleotides match TRBD2. The germline V gene has CDR1 LGHNA and CDR2 YSLEER. The CDR3 contains 18 residues. J lost 7 bases, V lost 1 base, and 12 bases had no gene match. The CDR3 DNA reads as TGCGCCAGCAGCCAAGTTTTAGCGGGAGGGGCCGGTAATAATGAGCAGTTCTTC. This encodes CASSQVLAGGAGNNEQFF.

This clonotype was observed a few times. V gene TRBV5-1 combines with J gene TRBJ2-4; 14 bases line up with TRBD2. The CDR3 runs 18 residues. From germline, CDR1 is SGHRS and CDR2 YFSETQ. V trimming: 4 bases; J trimming: 6 bases; junction bases outside the gene matches: 12. Here the CDR3 reads CASSAGGTSGSEGNIQYF. The CDR3 region has the DNA TGCGCCAGCAGCGCGGGGGGGACTAGCGGGAGTGAGGGAAACATTCAGTACTTC.

This clonotype was detected many times. V and J are TRBV7-2 and TRBJ1-5; tentative D call: TRBD1 (5 bases). Germline CDR1 and CDR2: SGHTA and FQGNSA. Trimming removed 5 bases at V and 2 bases at J, with 13 bases between. This CDR3 has 15 residues. The CDR3 reads CASSPGLWGNQPQHF. The DNA for the CDR3 is TGTGCCAGCAGCCCAGGGCTTTGGGGCAATCAGCCCCAGCATTTT.

This clonotype occurred many times. The chain combines TRBV12-3 or TRBV12-4 with TRBJ1-4; D ambiguous. Trimming pared 6 bases from V and 10 bases from J, leaving 15 bases between. The CDR3 is 13 amino acids. CDR3 region: CASSATGIRKLFF. In DNA form, the CDR3 reads TGTGCCAGCAGCGCTACGGGTATTCGAAAACTGTTTTTT.

CDR3 DNA: TGTGCCAGCAATGGCGGTGAGCAGTTCTTC. Its protein product is CASNGGEQFF. The V call is TRBV2, the J call TRBJ2-1; no clear D gene. CDR1 and CDR2 (germline): SNHLY, FYNNEI. The CDR3 loop spans 10 amino acids. V was pared by 7 bases and J by 9 bases, with 7 bases between.